The 29 T cell receptor beta chains reported below all come from one sample, sequenced in a study of cytomegalovirus exposure and HLA in healthy donors. The PCR was carried out with 60 Vbeta primers and 13 Jbeta primers. Some clones are missing from TCRdb's copy, which holds only in-frame ones; the method was immunoSEQ multiplex PCR. Found here are over 130,000 clones, roughly three quarters of them singletons; the top ten hold about 1.5%. The specimen was PBMCs. Receptors were obtained from a woman in her 30s in good health and CMV-seronegative.

The chain recombines TRBV21-1 with TRBJ2-3; the table assigns TRBD2, which was not confirmed against the DNA. TRBV21-1 is classified as a pseudogene. The CDR3 spans 16 residues. The CDR3 DNA reads as TGTGCCAGCAGTTCTCCCTCCCGGGGGAGCACAGATACGCAGTATTTT. Translated, it gives CASSSPSRGSTDTQYF.

The V gene is TRBV7-8, the J gene TRBJ2-1; TRBD1 might be the D (6 bases). CDR1 is SGHVS and CDR2 is FQNEAQ in the germline V gene. The V and J ends lost 6 bases and 9 bases respectively, with 15 bases between them. This CDR3 comprises 13 residues. CDR3 coding DNA: TGTGCCAGCAGGGCCCCCACAGGGCGTGAGCAGTTCTTC. Its translation is CASRAPTGREQFF. The full variable domain, in which reference TRBV7-8 and TRBJ2-1 provide the parts outside the CDR3, is GAGVSQSPRYKVAKRGQDVALRCDPISGHVSLFWYQQALGQGPEFLTYFQNEAQLDKSGLPSDRFFAERPEGSVSTLKIQRTQQEDSAVYLCASRAPTGREQFFGPGTRLTVL.

This chain uses TRBV27 with TRBJ2-1; 8 nucleotides match TRBD2. Germline values: CDR1 MNHEY, CDR2 SMNVEV (reference sequence). The CDR3 contains 14 residues. The J segment lost 6 bases and the V segment lost 10 bases, leaving 11 bases of the junction unmatched. The CDR3 DNA reads TGTGCCACCCCGAAAAAGCGGGAGATCAATGAGCAGTTCTTC. Residues: CATPKKREINEQFF.

The V and J genes are TRBV28 and TRBJ1-1; D call uncertain. V lost 6 bases to trimming and J lost 4 bases, with 9 bases between them. Looked up from germline, CDR1 is MDHEN and CDR2 is SYDVKM. This CDR3 region has 12 residues. The chain's CDR3 is CASRQRGTEAFF. In DNA, the CDR3 is TGTGCCAGCAGACAACGGGGCACTGAAGCTTTCTTT.

The chain is built from TRBV11-2 and TRBJ2-5, with TRBD2 matching 12 bases. The CDR3 sequence is 18 residues long. The germline CDR1 and CDR2 sequences are SGHAT and FQNNGV. With V trimmed by 1 base and J by 2 bases, 8 bases remained unmatched. CDR3 loop: CASSLAPSGRAFQETQYF. Here the CDR3 DNA reads TGTGCCAGCAGCTTAGCCCCTAGCGGGAGGGCATTTCAAGAGACCCAGTACTTC. Variable domain in full (rest from reference TRBV11-2 and TRBJ2-5): EAGVAQSPRYKIIEKRQSVAFWCNPISGHATLYWYQQILGQGPKLLIQFQNNGVVDDSQLPKDRFSAERLKGVDSTLKIQPAKLEDSAVYLCASSLAPSGRAFQETQYFGPGTRLLVL.

To note about this clone: The same CDR3 is also encoded by other DNA sequences in this sample. The rearrangement uses TRBV7-9 and TRBJ1-3; D possibly corresponds to TRBD1 (6 bases). V shed 3 bases and J shed 2 bases, with 11 bases lying between them. Germline CDR1 is SEHNR and CDR2 is FQNEAQ (reference sequence). The CDR3 sequence is 15 residues long. CDR3 nucleotides: TGTGCCAGCAGCTTCTGGAGGACAGCTGGAAACACCATATATTTT. Its translation is CASSFWRTAGNTIYF.

CDR3 in DNA: TGTGCCAGCAGGAAACAGGAAGACACTGAAGCTTTCTTT. Encoded protein: CASRKQEDTEAFF. V usage is TRBV5-5 and J usage is TRBJ1-1, with D tentatively TRBD1 (5 bases). The V and J ends lost 5 bases and 3 bases respectively, with 11 bases between them. CDR1 and CDR2 from the germline V gene are SGHKS and YYEKEE (reference sequence). CDR3 length: 13 residues.

The rearrangement links TRBV10-3 to TRBJ2-5; D might be TRBD1 (6 bases). The CDR3 runs 19 residues. V was cut by 2 bases and J by 2 bases, with 24 bases left in between. Germline V gene sequence: CDR1 ENHRY, CDR2 SYGVKD. CDR3 region: CAISEPLPGQKLNQETQYF. Here the CDR3 DNA reads TGTGCCATCAGTGAGCCACTACCGGGACAAAAATTAAATCAAGAGACCCAGTACTTC.

This chain joins TRBV9 and TRBJ2-1; 7 bases are shared with TRBD2. The CDR3 totals 14 residues. Germline CDR1 is SGDLS and CDR2 is YYNGEE. The J segment lost 7 bases and the V segment lost 0 bases, leaving 4 bases of the junction unmatched. CDR3 nucleotide sequence: TGTGCCAGCAGCGTAGAGGCGGGGGTGAATGAGCAGTTCTTC. As protein: CASSVEAGVNEQFF.

This chain connects TRBV7-8 to TRBJ1-1; possibly TRBD1 for D (5 bases). V was pared by 1 base and J by 5 bases, with 11 bases between. The CDR3 spans 14 residues. Germline V lookup: CDR1 SGHVS, CDR2 FQNEAQ. The CDR3 DNA follows: TGTGCCAGCAGCTTAGGGGGCGATGGGACTGAAGCTTTCTTT. It encodes CASSLGGDGTEAFF.

This clone was detected a few times. The chain links TRBV7-2 to TRBJ2-3; 13 bases line up with TRBD2. J gave up 6 bases and V 0 bases, and 6 bases lay outside the gene matches. The CDR3 contains 17 residues. In germline, CDR1 is SGHTA, CDR2 FQGNSA. As DNA, the CDR3 is TGTGCCAGCAGCTTAGCGAGGACTAGCGGGGGACGGGATACGCAGTATTTT. It encodes CASSLARTSGGRDTQYF.

The rearrangement links TRBV29-1 to TRBJ2-3; 7 nucleotides match TRBD1. The ends lost 5 bases at V and 1 base at J; junction bases unmatched: 3. Germline CDR1 is SQVTM and CDR2 is ANQGSEA. The CDR3 runs to 13 residues. The CDR3 bases are TGCAGCGTTAGAACAGGGGGCACAGATACGCAGTATTTT. The encoded protein is CSVRTGGTDTQYF.

The rearrangement uses TRBV5-4 and TRBJ1-1, with D tentatively TRBD1 (5 bases). The germline V gene has CDR1 SGHNT and CDR2 YYREEE (reference sequence). This CDR3 is built from 13 residues. V was pared by 0 bases and J by 11 bases, with 14 bases between. The CDR3 loop reads CASSLAGRMPAFF. For the CDR3, the DNA is TGTGCCAGCAGCTTGGCAGGGCGGATGCCGGCTTTCTTT.

CDR3 loop: CASSISGTGNQPQHF. The CDR3 nucleotides are TGTGCCAGCAGTATCTCCGGGACAGGGAATCAGCCCCAGCATTTT. The chain combines TRBV6-5 with TRBJ1-5; 9 bases align to TRBD1. CDR3 size: 15 residues. The V segment lost 5 bases and the J segment 4 bases; nucleotides outside the gene matches: 6. Germline CDR1 and CDR2: MNHEY and SVGAGI.

Only one count was recorded for this clone. This chain connects TRBV7-9 to TRBJ2-2; unclear D gene. The V gene's germline CDR1 is SEHNR and CDR2 FQNEAQ (reference sequence). The CDR3 is made up of 16 amino acids. The V and J ends lost 2 bases and 5 bases respectively, with 15 bases between them. In nucleotides, the CDR3 is TGTGCCAGCAGCTTACTCAGGTCCCCCAATACCGGGGAGCTGTTTTTT. Protein sequence: CASSLLRSPNTGELFF. The variable domain in full, completed from reference TRBV7-9 and TRBJ2-2, reads DTGVSQNPRHKITKRGQNVTFRCDPISEHNRLYWYRQTLGQGPEFLTYFQNEAQLEKSRLLSDRFSAERPKGSFSTLEIQRTEQGDSAMYLCASSLLRSPNTGELFFGEGSRLTVL.

The CDR3 spells CASSLGGASSYNEQFF. The DNA for the CDR3 is TGTGCCAGCAGCTTGGGGGGAGCGAGCTCCTACAATGAGCAGTTCTTC. This chain connects TRBV5-4 to TRBJ2-1, with D perhaps matching TRBD2 (5 bases). V shed 0 bases and J shed 0 bases, with 10 bases lying between them. This CDR3 is 16 amino acids long. In germline, CDR1 is SGHNT, CDR2 YYREEE (reference sequence). Full variable domain (rest looked up from reference TRBV5-4 and TRBJ2-1): ETGVTQSPTHLIKTRGQQVTLRCSSQSGHNTVSWYQQALGQGPQFIFQYYREEENGRGNFPPRFSGLQFPNYSSELNVNALELDDSALYLCASSLGGASSYNEQFFGPGTRLTVL.

The chain recombines TRBV4-1 with TRBJ1-2, with 8 positions matching TRBD1. Losses at the gene ends were 3 bases for V and 4 bases for J; bases not matched to a gene: 10. Looked up from germline, CDR1 is MGHRA and CDR2 is YSYEKL. The CDR3 covers 16 residues. CDR3 DNA sequence: TGCGCCAGCAGCCAGGCTTCAGGGGGCGACGGCTATGGCTACACCTTC. This encodes CASSQASGGDGYGYTF.

The chain uses TRBV7-9 and TRBJ1-2; D gene uncertain. The CDR3 is made up of 13 amino acids. Trimming took off 5 bases at V and 8 bases at J, with 15 bases between the two ends. Germline lookup yields CDR1 SEHNR and CDR2 FQNEAQ (reference sequence). CDR3 bases: TGTGCCAGCAGCACGACGGGATCCCGGGGCTACACCTTC. Its protein product is CASSTTGSRGYTF.

This rearrangement joins TRBV6-1 to TRBJ2-3, with TRBD1 matching 11 bases. This CDR3 region has 15 residues. CDR1 is MNHNS and CDR2 is SASEGT in the germline V gene. V trimming: 6 bases; J trimming: 2 bases; junction bases outside the gene matches: 4. CDR3 nucleotides: TGTGCCAGCAGCGGACAGGGGGCGACCACAGATACGCAGTATTTT. Translated, it gives CASSGQGATTDTQYF.

This rearrangement joins TRBV5-1 to TRBJ2-5, with 9 bases lining up with TRBD1. Germline V lookup: CDR1 SGHRS, CDR2 YFSETQ. The CDR3 is 14 amino acids. The ends lost 2 bases at V and 7 bases at J; junction bases unmatched: 6. CDR3 coding DNA: TGCGCCAGCAGCTTCAACAGGGGGCAGGGGACCCAGTACTTC. Translated: CASSFNRGQGTQYF.

V usage is TRBV29-1 and J usage is TRBJ2-1; D ambiguous. Looked up from germline, CDR1 is SQVTM and CDR2 is ANQGSEA. There are 13 residues in the CDR3. Trimming cost V 8 bases and J 0 bases, with 11 bases left between them. CDR3 DNA sequence: TGCAGCACCCAAACAAGCTCCTACAATGAGCAGTTCTTC. It codes for CSTQTSSYNEQFF.

V usage is TRBV5-1 and J usage is TRBJ2-3, with D possibly being TRBD2 (6 bases). The CDR3 is 19 residues long. The V end lost 4 bases, the J end lost 0 bases, and 24 bases lay between the germline ends. CDR1 and CDR2 (germline): SGHRS, YFSETQ. The CDR3 nucleotides are TGCGCCAGCAGCACGGGGACTCTGGGGCTAGCTGCTAGCACAGATACGCAGTATTTT. Its protein is CASSTGTLGLAASTDTQYF.

This clone was picked up a small number of times. The chain uses TRBV5-1 and TRBJ2-5; TRBD2 matches at 11 bases. Looked up from germline, CDR1 is SGHRS and CDR2 is YFSETQ. The V and J ends lost 4 bases and 3 bases, in that order; junction bases with no gene match: 2. The CDR3 sequence is 14 residues long. CDR3 amino acids: CASSVGLAEETQYF. Here the CDR3 DNA reads TGCGCCAGCAGCGTGGGACTAGCGGAAGAGACCCAGTACTTC.

This clone was recorded a few times. The chain employs TRBV5-1 and TRBJ2-2; TRBD1 agrees at 7 bases. The trim removed 0 bases at V and 3 bases at J, leaving 2 bases unmatched. Germline V gives CDR1 SGHRS, CDR2 YFSETQ. This CDR3 comprises 15 residues. The CDR3 sequence: CASSLGDSHTGELFF. CDR3 coding DNA: TGCGCCAGCAGCTTGGGGGACAGCCACACCGGGGAGCTGTTTTTT.

The J gene is TRBJ1-2, the V gene TRBV19; 10 bases map to TRBD1. This CDR3 has 13 amino acids. The J segment lost 4 bases and the V segment lost 6 bases, leaving 2 bases of the junction unmatched. Germline CDR1 LNHDA, CDR2 SQIVND (reference sequence). CDR3 coding DNA: TGTGCCAGTAGGCGGGACAGGGGCTATGGCTACACCTTC. It is translated as CASRRDRGYGYTF.

By sample share, this clone is medium-sized. The DNA of the CDR3 is TGCGCCAGCAGCCAGGGGGGACAGAAAAACATTCAGTACTTC. Protein product: CASSQGGQKNIQYF. The J gene is TRBJ2-4, the V gene TRBV4-1, with D perhaps TRBD1 (7 bases). Between the trimmed V and J ends, which lost 3 bases and 4 bases, there was a span of 10 bases. CDR3 length: 14 amino acids. The V gene's germline CDR1 is MGHRA and CDR2 YSYEKL.

This rearrangement joins TRBV28 to TRBJ2-6; TRBD1 matches 8 bases. J was trimmed by 0 bases and V by 7 bases; bases with no gene match: 14. This CDR3 region has 19 residues. Germline V gives CDR1 MDHEN, CDR2 SYDVKM. The CDR3 loop reads CASMGPLGTGYSGANVLTF. For the CDR3, the DNA is TGTGCCAGCATGGGACCACTCGGGACAGGCTACTCTGGGGCCAACGTCCTGACTTTC.

The chain carries TRBV25-1 and TRBJ1-4, with a possible D match to TRBD1 (5 bases). The germline V gene encodes CDR1 MGHDK and CDR2 SYGVNS. V was clipped by 2 bases and J by 6 bases, with 7 bases between them. There are 13 residues in the CDR3. This CDR3 is CASSEAGYEKLFF. CDR3 sequence (DNA): TGTGCCAGCAGTGAAGCAGGGTATGAAAAACTGTTTTTT.

In this sample, this clone turned up a few times. V gene TRBV4-2 combines with J gene TRBJ2-1, with D perhaps matching TRBD1 (6 bases). Per germline, CDR1 LGHNA and CDR2 YNFKEQ. V lost 1 base, J lost 8 bases, and 24 bases lay in between. This CDR3 spans 18 amino acids. CDR3 DNA sequence: TGTGCCAGCAGCCAAGGGGGGCTCATAGGCTCCGGGTTCGATGAGCAGTTCTTC. Protein product: CASSQGGLIGSGFDEQFF.